This TCR beta chain was documented in a study of T cell changes during pregnancy in multiple sclerosis. Germline-derived CDR1 and CDR2 are GTSNPN and SVGIG (reference sequence). CDR3 size: 12 residues. Trimming stripped 5 bases from V and 4 bases from J, with 11 bases between. The repertoire was sequenced with immunoSEQ multiplex PCR; TCRdb's copy has only in-frame clones and lacks some. Among about 38,000 clones listed, 91% were seen once. The specimen comprised CD8+ T cells from peripheral blood mononuclear cells, sampled after pregnancy. This receptor was identified in a female donor with multiple sclerosis, enrolled in a pregnancy study. The V and J genes are TRBV30 and TRBJ1-2; the D is unclear. CDR3 in DNA: TGTGCCTGGGCAGGATATGGCTATGGCTACACCTTC. Translated, it gives CAWAGYGYGYTF.